The rows below give T cell receptor beta chains drawn from one sample of a study of cytomegalovirus exposure and HLA in healthy donors. Assay: immunoSEQ multiplex PCR; the TCRdb copy retains only in-frame clones and omits some. The sample yields 200,000 to 250,000 clones, around four fifths seen once. The sequencing sample was made of PBMCs. The receptor source for this set is a male donor in good health and CMV-seronegative. CDR3s include the opening cysteine and the closing phenylalanine or tryptophan. The order of the fields is J gene, clone size, D gene, V gene, CDR3 protein, CDR3 DNA. The D gene is left open where the match is weak. Some rows have no size entry. The others give once, few or many, or a class for an expanded clone.

TRBJ2-2 - TRBD2 TRBV19 CASSRAGANTGELFF TGTGCCAGTAGTCGAGCGGGAGCCAACACCGGGGAGCTGTTTTTT
TRBJ1-1 few - TRBV4-1 CASSQEGSSLLMNTEAFF TGCGCCAGCAGCCAAGAGGGGAGCAGTTTACTTATGAACACTGAAGCTTTCTTT
TRBJ2-7 - TRBD2 TRBV7-9 CSSSLLAVSYEQYF TGTTCCAGCAGCTTACTAGCGGTTAGCTACGAGCAGTACTTC
TRBJ2-5 - - TRBV19 CASSPRIRGTQYF TGTGCCAGTAGTCCCCGGATACGGGGGACCCAGTACTTC
TRBJ2-5 - - TRBV28 CASSLSLPEQYF TGTGCCAGCAGTTTAAGCCTCCCTGAGCAGTACTTC
TRBJ2-7 - TRBD2 TRBV14 CASSFGTRPYEQYF TGTGCCAGCAGCTTCGGGACTAGACCCTACGAGCAGTACTTC
TRBJ2-2 once - TRBV7-3 CASSLLGLAGELFF TGTGCCAGCAGCTTACTCGGTCTCGCCGGGGAGCTGTTTTTT
TRBJ2-7 - TRBD2 TRBV7-2 CASSRGGAPYEQYF TGTGCCAGCAGCCGGGGAGGGGCGCCGTACGAGCAGTACTTC
TRBJ1-3 few - TRBV28 CASSLYTRNTIYF TGTGCCAGCAGTTTATACACCCGAAACACCATATATTTT
TRBJ1-1 - TRBD1 TRBV7-9 CASSGQGARTEAFF TGTGCCAGCAGCGGACAGGGGGCGCGGACTGAAGCTTTCTTT
TRBJ1-3 - TRBD1 TRBV7-9 CASSLQGAGNTIYF TGTGCCAGCAGCTTACAGGGGGCTGGAAACACCATATATTTT
TRBJ2-5 - - TRBV29-1 CSVAGLETQYF TGCAGCGTTGCAGGGTTGGAGACCCAGTACTTC
TRBJ2-7 - - TRBV7-9 CASSLPPGSYEQYF TGTGCCAGCAGCTTACCTCCGGGATCCTACGAGCAGTACTTC
TRBJ2-1 few - TRBV7-8 CASSSFSAGYNEQFF TGTGCCAGCAGCTCCTTTAGTGCGGGGTACAATGAGCAGTTCTTC
TRBJ2-1 - - TRBV27 CASSPRGDEQFF TGTGCCAGCAGTCCCCGGGGAGATGAGCAGTTCTTC
TRBJ2-3 - - TRBV6-4 CASSDDRSTDTQYF TGTGCCAGCAGTGACGACAGAAGCACAGATACGCAGTATTTT
TRBJ2-7 - - TRBV10-3 CAIRAGSYEQYF TGTGCCATCAGGGCGGGGTCCTACGAGCAGTACTTC
TRBJ2-3 few - TRBV27 CASSFLDTTDTQYF TGTGCCAGCAGTTTCTTGGACACCACAGATACGCAGTATTTT
TRBJ1-5 few - TRBV6-5 CASRTGTQNQPQHF TGTGCCAGCAGGACCGGGACACAAAATCAGCCCCAGCATTTT
TRBJ2-6 - - TRBV2 CASRQASYSGANVLTF TGTGCCAGCAGGCAGGCATCTTACTCTGGGGCCAACGTCCTGACTTTC
TRBJ2-5 few - TRBV5-1 CASRERELKLALRETQYF TGCGCCAGCAGGGAGAGGGAACTTAAACTAGCCCTGAGGGAGACCCAGTACTTC
TRBJ1-4 - TRBD1 TRBV18 CASSPRQGRTNEKLFF TGTGCCAGCTCACCACGACAGGGGCGGACTAATGAAAAACTGTTTTTT
TRBJ2-5 - - TRBV2 CASSEAWAGGETQYF TGTGCCAGCAGTGAAGCATGGGCAGGAGGCGAGACCCAGTACTTC
TRBJ2-7 once TRBD1 TRBV5-4 CASSPTGTGAYEQYF TGTGCCAGCAGCCCCACCGGGACAGGGGCGTACGAGCAGTACTTC
TRBJ1-2 once - TRBV5-1 CASSSGANYGYTF TGCGCCAGCAGCTCAGGGGCTAACTATGGCTACACCTTC
TRBJ1-2 - - TRBV9 CASSRDTHYGYTF TGTGCCAGCTCTCGGGACACCCACTATGGCTACACCTTC
TRBJ1-1 - - TRBV7-8 CASSLAEGRTEAFF TGTGCCAGCAGCTTAGCGGAGGGGCGGACTGAAGCTTTCTTT
TRBJ1-3 - - TRBV27 CASSFTGLDSGNTIYF TGTGCCAGCAGTTTCACAGGCCTAGATTCTGGAAACACCATATATTTT
TRBJ2-1 - TRBD1 TRBV6-5 CANSYRGHEQFF TGTGCCAACAGTTACAGGGGCCATGAGCAGTTCTTC
TRBJ2-7 once - TRBV6-5 CASSYGGRPYEQYF TGTGCCAGCAGTTACGGGGGCCGCCCCTACGAGCAGTACTTC
TRBJ2-7 - TRBD2 TRBV18 CASSPLPGTSGRALGNEQYF TGTGCCAGCTCACCATTACCCGGGACTAGCGGGAGGGCCTTGGGGAACGAGCAGTACTTC
TRBJ2-2 - - TRBV5-1 CASSLSPVPGGTAGELFF TGCGCCAGCAGCTTGTCACCGGTACCCGGGGGAACGGCCGGGGAGCTGTTTTTT
TRBJ2-7 - TRBD1 TRBV11-2 CASSMGQASYEQYF TGTGCCAGCAGCATGGGACAGGCCTCCTACGAGCAGTACTTC
TRBJ1-6 - - TRBV2 CASTRVVNSPLHF TGTGCCAGCACCAGGGTAGTAAATTCACCCCTCCACTTT
TRBJ2-7 - TRBD1 TRBV25-1 CASRRTGSAYEQYF TGTGCCAGCAGAAGGACAGGGAGCGCCTACGAGCAGTACTTC
TRBJ1-3 - - TRBV28 CASRQYYSGNTIYF TGTGCCAGCAGGCAGTACTACTCTGGAAACACCATATATTTT
TRBJ1-4 few TRBD1 TRBV4-1 CASSPGQQDEKLFF TGCGCCAGCAGCCCGGGACAGCAGGATGAAAAACTGTTTTTT
TRBJ1-1 - TRBD1 TRBV5-1 CASSLAGTGATEAFF TGCGCCAGCAGCTTGGCCGGGACAGGGGCAACTGAAGCTTTCTTT
TRBJ2-7 - - TRBV6-5 CASQGSLSYEQYF TGTGCCAGCCAGGGGTCCCTATCCTACGAGCAGTACTTC
TRBJ1-4 - TRBD1 TRBV6-5 CASSNRGLGVEKLFF TGTGCCAGCAGCAACAGGGGGCTGGGCGTTGAAAAACTGTTTTTT
TRBJ2-1 once - TRBV5-8 CASSFWGRNEQFF TGTGCCAGCAGTTTTTGGGGGAGGAATGAGCAGTTCTTC
TRBJ2-1 - TRBD2 TRBV28 CASSLYSGGNNEQFF TGTGCCAGCAGTTTATATTCGGGAGGAAACAATGAGCAGTTCTTC
TRBJ2-7 - TRBD1 TRBV19 CASRRDRDSYEQYF TGTGCCAGTAGGCGGGACAGGGACTCCTACGAGCAGTACTTC
TRBJ1-2 - - TRBV5-4 CASGPVSGPRGCTF TGTGCCAGCGGCCCCGTGTCGGGCCCGCGGGGGTGCACCTTC
TRBJ2-7 - TRBD1 TRBV6-6 CASSYPGQGNYEQYF TGTGCCAGCAGTTACCCGGGACAGGGCAACTACGAGCAGTACTTC
TRBJ2-3 - TRBD2 TRBV19 CASSIDGTSGSSSTDTQYF TGTGCCAGTAGTATAGATGGGACTAGCGGGAGTAGTAGCACAGATACGCAGTATTTT
TRBJ1-2 - - TRBV13 CASSSRVPGYTF TGTGCCAGCAGCAGCAGGGTGCCTGGCTACACCTTC